This record covers a single TCR beta chain. V gave up 5 bases and J gave up 6 bases; unmatched junction bases: 7. This CDR3 has 14 residues. Germline assignment: CDR1 MDHEN and CDR2 SYDVKM. The entry originates in a study of blood T cell repertoires in COVID-19. Study-level background: Acute-phase and convalescent COVID-19 samples originated in the United States, Italy and Spain. In each case, the material was cDNA or gDNA derived from T cells, B-cell-depleted T cells, or PBMCs.

Under the authors' procedure: Amplification of reference gene primers was used by the study to estimate nucleated cell counts. Data came from immunoSEQ multiplex PCR; TCRdb stores just in-frame clones and leaves some out. D and trimming come from the DNA, and the V and J calls and clone size come from that table. The data show 100,000 to 150,000 clones, about 83% seen once. This chain links TRBV28 with TRBJ2-7, with 10 bases aligning to TRBD2. The source of this sequence is a man in his 60s with acute or convalescent COVID-19. The sample consisted of peripheral blood. CDR3 region: CASSPLAGVGEQYF. CDR3 nucleotides: TGTGCCAGCAGTCCCCTAGCGGGAGTCGGCGAGCAGTACTTC.